The 9 T cell receptor beta chains reported below all come from one sample, sequenced in a study of blood T cell repertoires in COVID-19. The assay was immunoSEQ multiplex PCR, and TCRdb's table has in-frame clones only and misses some. The sample carries under 250,000 clones, around 85% recorded once. Sequenced material: peripheral blood. These receptors came from a man at least 80 years old with acute or convalescent COVID-19.

The gene calls are TRBV24-1 and TRBJ2-1, with 14 nucleotides matching TRBD2. Germline V lookup: CDR1 KGHDR, CDR2 SFDVKD. CDR3 length equals 15 residues. J lost 8 bases, V lost 7 bases, and 6 bases had no gene match. For the CDR3, the DNA is TGTGCCACCAGGGGGACTAGCGGGAGTATCCATGAGCAGTTCTTC. Encoded protein: CATRGTSGSIHEQFF.

This clone has just one count. This CDR3 is also generated by other DNA sequences in the sample. The chain is built from TRBV5-1 and TRBJ2-7; 7 nucleotides match TRBD1. This CDR3 comprises 15 residues. Germline CDR1 and CDR2: SGHRS and YFSETQ. V lost 2 bases and J lost 1; bases outside the gene matches: 6. The CDR3, as DNA: TGCGCCAGCAGCTTAAGAACAGGGGTATCCTACGAGCAGTACTTC. Its protein product is CASSLRTGVSYEQYF.

The chain couples TRBV18 to TRBJ1-2; TRBD1 agrees at 7 bases. The CDR3 has 17 amino acids. Looked up from germline, CDR1 is KGHSH and CDR2 is LQKENI. Unmatched junction bases numbered 17, after V lost 2 bases and J lost 8 bases. The CDR3 sequence: CASSPLVSTGVEIGYTF. Written as DNA, the CDR3 is TGTGCCAGCTCACCATTGGTGTCTACAGGGGTAGAAATCGGCTACACCTTC.

The V call is TRBV27, the J call TRBJ1-5, with D uncertain. The CDR3 runs 13 residues. Between the trimmed V and J ends, which lost 10 bases and 3 bases, there was a span of 13 bases. Germline-derived CDR1 and CDR2 are MNHEY and SMNVEV (reference sequence). The CDR3 reads CATSRGVNQPQHF. The CDR3 DNA follows: TGTGCCACCTCACGGGGTGTCAATCAGCCCCAGCATTTT.

The gene calls are TRBV19 and TRBJ2-3, with no clear D. This CDR3 is built from 14 residues. CDR1 LNHDA and CDR2 SQIVND come from the germline V gene (reference sequence). V lost 5 bases and J 1 base, leaving 10 bases between the germline ends. The CDR3 is CASSSRYGTDTQYF. CDR3 sequence (DNA): TGTGCCAGTAGTTCGAGGTACGGCACAGATACGCAGTATTTT. The whole variable domain, remainder taken from reference TRBV19 and TRBJ2-3, is DGGITQSPKYLFRKEGQNVTLSCEQNLNHDAMYWYRQDPGQGLRLIYYSQIVNDFQKGDIAEGYSVSREKKESFPLTVTSAQKNPTAFYLCASSSRYGTDTQYFGPGTRLTVL.

The chain recombines TRBV28 with TRBJ1-1; D ambiguous. The V gene lost 3 bases and the J gene lost 5 bases, with 10 bases spanning the gap. The CDR3 covers 13 residues. CDR1 MDHEN and CDR2 SYDVKM come from the germline V gene. The CDR3 loop reads CASSFGSQTEAFF. The DNA for the CDR3 is TGTGCCAGCAGTTTCGGGTCGCAGACTGAAGCTTTCTTT.

This clone appeared once. This chain connects TRBV3-1 (or the pseudogene TRBV3-2) to TRBJ2-7, with TRBD2 identical over 15 bases. The CDR3 is 14 residues long. The germline gives CDR1 LGHDT, CDR2 YNNKEL (reference sequence). After removal of 9 bases from V and 7 bases from J, the junction contained 7 bases not matched to a gene. CDR3 region: CASGLAGGPREQYF. CDR3 in DNA: TGTGCCAGTGGACTAGCGGGAGGGCCAAGGGAGCAGTACTTC.

This clone was recorded a few times. This rearrangement joins TRBV2 to TRBJ1-1; D might be TRBD1 (5 bases). V lost 1 base and J lost 11, with 11 bases in between. CDR1 and CDR2 (germline): SNHLY, FYNNEI. CDR3 length: 12 residues. CDR3 sequence: CASSEVREGAFF. The CDR3 bases are TGTGCCAGCAGTGAAGTCAGGGAGGGGGCTTTCTTT.

A word on this clone: The same CDR3 also results from other DNA sequences found in this sample. The V gene is TRBV18, the J gene TRBJ2-7; 7 nucleotides line up with TRBD1. This CDR3 has 13 residues. J was trimmed by 3 bases and V by 3 bases; bases with no gene match: 2. Germline-derived CDR1 and CDR2 are KGHSH and LQKENI. CDR3: CASSPTGDYEQYF. As DNA, the CDR3 is TGTGCCAGCTCACCTACAGGGGACTACGAGCAGTACTTC.